This section outlines one T cell receptor beta chain sequence together with its context. Its antigen remains unidentified. The sample comes from a study of cytomegalovirus exposure and HLA in healthy donors. Broader study findings: In vitro, a few CMV-associated chains proved specific for CMV antigens.

Per germline, CDR1 MGHRA and CDR2 YSYEKL. The V end lost 3 bases, the J end lost 1 base, and 24 bases lay between the germline ends. CDR3 size: 19 residues. Here immunoSEQ multiplex PCR was the method, and the copy in TCRdb shows in-frame clones only, minus some. The profile shows 100,000 to 150,000 clones, roughly nine tenths of them singletons. Material for sequencing was PBMCs. V gene TRBV4-1 combines with J gene TRBJ1-2; D is possibly TRBD1 (6 bases). The clonotype originates from a woman aged 18-30 years in good health and CMV-seronegative. The DNA of the CDR3 is TGCGCCAGCAGCCATCTAAATTGGGAGACAGGACGAGTTAACTATGGCTACACCTTC. Protein: CASSHLNWETGRVNYGYTF.